This record looks at one TCR beta chain sequence and its context. The sample holds many counts of this clonotype. The antigen this receptor binds is unknown. Base qualities are not at hand, and no much larger clone is one base apart. This specimen comes from a study of identical twins (dated by TCRdb to 2015 to 2016). Study-level background: To test whether fetal clonotypes persist, this study deep-sequenced TCR alpha and beta repertoires from monozygotic twins, from unrelated adults of various ages, and from cord blood. Replicate twin experiments were performed at different times using different library preparation protocols to rule out contamination. Here is what the overall study found, with its caveats: Compared with coincidental sharing between unrelated individuals, out-of-frame TCR alpha sequences shared between twins had an excess of sequences with low generation probability. In beta out-of-frame sequences, excess twin sharing was weaker, because having fewer shared sequences lowered the signal-to-noise ratio. Because the same donors could not be followed over many years, the conclusions relied on cross-sectional statistical analysis. Invariant T cells such as MAIT and iNKT could partly confound zero-insertion analyses, though diverse VJ usage argued against this for most clonotypes. Abundant cord blood beta clonotypes carried fewer insertions; young adult naive repertoires showed a weaker similar trend, while memory repertoires showed none. Out-of-frame TCR alpha sharing in monozygotic twins was systematically underestimated by recombination models, whereas sharing between unrelated individuals was in agreement with the recombination models.

The library was made by 5' RACE. The instrument given in TCRdb is Illumina HiSeq 2000. Template switching added a universal primer binding site, and the final cDNA carried a unique molecular identifier that allowed TCR cDNA molecules to be counted accurately. Specific primers in the conserved constant-segment region were used to synthesize first-strand cDNA for TCR alpha and beta chains. To control for contamination, every cDNA library carried two barcodes: a SMART-Mk sample barcode plus Illumina barcodes. TruSeq adapter sequences and Illumina sample barcodes were added in two successive PCR steps. The Illumina HiSeq platform was used with custom primers to sequence TCR alpha and beta cDNA libraries. Concerning the study's data processing: MiGEC was used to process raw reads and extract unique molecular identifiers, and MiXCR was used to find CDR3 positions. For each individual, recombination models were inferred using an EM algorithm with the repgenHMM and IGoR tools. Shared clonotype analysis was performed with the tcR package in R, normalizing sharing by the product of cloneset sizes. To study raw recombination free of thymic and clonal selection effects, out-of-frame nonproductive sequences were analyzed. In-frame beta chains were kept once TCRdb had trimmed the public reads at Q25 with fastp and called clones with MiXCR. When rows share a CDR3 protein, they turn into one entry using the most common DNA and genes. It is TCRdb's table, rather than the study itself, that gives the V and J calls and clone size. The sample table contains roughly 350,000 distinct CDR3 sequences; only one count was recorded for roughly an eighth of them. The ten largest clones represent approximately 7.6% of the sample.

Every donor in the study was a healthy Caucasian. Three pairs of female monozygotic twins, all aged roughly 18 to 29 years, were included in the twin cohort. Positive isolation kits from Invitrogen were used to isolate the CD4+ and CD8+ T cell populations. Its CDR3 holds 15 amino acids, cysteine through phenylalanine. This entry keeps only the CDR3 DNA: 45 bases, framed from base 1. V loses 5 bases, J loses 2 bases, and the germline ends lie 14 bases apart. CDR1 and CDR2, looked up from the germline V gene (reference sequence), are SEHNR and FQNEAQ. These data were also filed under a second study, of yellow fever vaccine responses in identical twins. As that second study puts it: The T cell response to vaccination in identical twins was reported by the authors to appear partly convergent and partly personalized. The study precisely tracked vaccine-responding T cell clones in identical twins.

What was sequenced was CD8+ T cells sorted from blood. The chain links TRBV7-9 with TRBJ2-3; a weak D assignment points to TRBD1 (6 bases agree). The source is a woman under 30 in good health. Read as DNA, the sequence is TGTGCCAGCAGCCCAAGACAGGCGCCCACAGATACGCAGTATTTT. Its product reads: CASSPRQAPTDTQYF. The entire variable domain, with the stretches around the CDR3 drawn from the reference TRBV7-9 and TRBJ2-3 proteins, is DTGVSQNPRHKITKRGQNVTFRCDPISEHNRLYWYRQTLGQGPEFLTYFQNEAQLEKSRLLSDRFSAERPKGSFSTLEIQRTEQGDSAMYLCASSPRQAPTDTQYFGPGTRLTVL.